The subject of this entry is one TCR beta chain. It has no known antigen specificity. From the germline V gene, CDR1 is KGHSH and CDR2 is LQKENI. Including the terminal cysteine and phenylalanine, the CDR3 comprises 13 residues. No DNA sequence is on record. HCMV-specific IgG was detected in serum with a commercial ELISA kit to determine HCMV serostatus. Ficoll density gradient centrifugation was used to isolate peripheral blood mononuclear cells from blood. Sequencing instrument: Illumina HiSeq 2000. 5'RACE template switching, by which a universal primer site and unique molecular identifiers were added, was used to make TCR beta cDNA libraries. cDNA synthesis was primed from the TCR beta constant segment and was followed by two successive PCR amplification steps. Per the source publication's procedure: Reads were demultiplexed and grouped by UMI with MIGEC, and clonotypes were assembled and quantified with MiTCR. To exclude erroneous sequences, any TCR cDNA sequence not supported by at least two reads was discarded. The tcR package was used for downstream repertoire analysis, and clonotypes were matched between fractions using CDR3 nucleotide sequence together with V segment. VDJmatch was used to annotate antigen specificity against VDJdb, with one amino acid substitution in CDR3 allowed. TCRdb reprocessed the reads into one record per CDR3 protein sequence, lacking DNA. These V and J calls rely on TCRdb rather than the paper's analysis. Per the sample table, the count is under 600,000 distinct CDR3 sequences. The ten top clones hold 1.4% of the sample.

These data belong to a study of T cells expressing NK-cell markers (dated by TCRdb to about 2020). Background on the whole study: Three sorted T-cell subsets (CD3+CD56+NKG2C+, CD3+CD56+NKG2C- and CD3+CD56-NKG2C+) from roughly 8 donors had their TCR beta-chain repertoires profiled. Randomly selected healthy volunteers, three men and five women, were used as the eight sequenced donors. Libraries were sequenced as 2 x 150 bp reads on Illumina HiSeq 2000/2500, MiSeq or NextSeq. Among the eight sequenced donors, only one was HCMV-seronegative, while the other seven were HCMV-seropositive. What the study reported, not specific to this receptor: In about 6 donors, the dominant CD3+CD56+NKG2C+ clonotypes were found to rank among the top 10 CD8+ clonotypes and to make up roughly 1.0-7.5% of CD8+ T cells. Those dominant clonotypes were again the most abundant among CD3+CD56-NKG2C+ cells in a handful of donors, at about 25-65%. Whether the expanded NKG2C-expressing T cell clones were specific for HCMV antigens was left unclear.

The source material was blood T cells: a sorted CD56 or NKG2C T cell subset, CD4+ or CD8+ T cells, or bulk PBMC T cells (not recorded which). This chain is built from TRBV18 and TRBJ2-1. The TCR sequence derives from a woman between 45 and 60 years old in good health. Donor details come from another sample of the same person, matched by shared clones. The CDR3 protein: CASSANPSNEQFF.